Listed here is a single TCR beta chain. Its antigen remains unidentified. The sample belongs to a study of CD4 T cells in relation to SARS-CoV-2 and coronaviruses. The unexposed donors gave CD4+ T cells in about 2010-2019, prior to COVID-19. CD4+ T cells were isolated from the cells after 10 days of culture. Cultures received half-medium IL-2 refreshes on days 3 and 7. The CDR3 is made up of 17 amino acids. Trimming cost V 5 bases and J 7 bases, with 24 bases left between them. Germline values: CDR1 LNHDA, CDR2 SQIVND (reference sequence). The table came from immunoSEQ multiplex PCR; TCRdb's copy has only in-frame clones and leaves some out. In the table there are over 15,000 clones, nearly 75% of which are singletons.

This TCR came from a human donor in good health. The chain carries TRBV19 and TRBJ1-5; perhaps TRBD1 as D (5 bases). Source material: CD4+ T cells from PBMCs, cultured in vitro. The DNA of the CDR3 is TGTGCCAGTAGTCCCTATCTCCGCGGGGGGAGAGGCCAGCCCCAGCATTTT. Translated, it gives CASSPYLRGGRGQPQHF.